A selection of T cell receptor beta chains follows, all from one sample in a study of cytomegalovirus exposure and HLA in healthy donors. Data came from immunoSEQ multiplex PCR; TCRdb stores just in-frame clones and leaves some out. The repertoire holds 150,000 to 200,000 clones, with 80% to 85% as singletons. Sequenced input: PBMCs. The receptors were sampled from a young woman in good health and CMV-seronegative. CDR3s leave out the opening cysteine and the closing phenylalanine or tryptophan.

V,CDR3
TRBV27,ASRRAGQGEEQY
TRBV28,ASQSGGAFSYEQY
TRBV5-1,ASRPGHTYNEQF
TRBV2,ASSERQEIAYEQY
TRBV5-1,ASSLGGQGLVGYT
TRBV13,ASGLGPGGIRGTGANVLT
TRBV6-5,ASSYSPGGYEQY
TRBV11-3,ASSLDGGRIYNEQF
TRBV4-1,ASSQNRVEREKLF
TRBV6-1,ASRSEGNRQPQH
TRBV5-1,ASSPGGINQPQH
TRBV27,ASSLSGQGFTDTQY
TRBV4-1,ASSRGGDSMNTEAF
TRBV5-1,ASSLGGNTEAF
TRBV28,ASSLRIEQF
TRBV7-6,ASSLVDTHEQF
TRBV7-9,ASTPGLGNSPLH
TRBV5-1,ASSWGQVGGSEQY
TRBV9,ASSAPSAVTGELF
TRBV7-2,ASSATTSGGTGELF
TRBV19,ASKIRQGVSGNTIY
TRBV2,ASSEALGGVNQPQH
TRBV19,ASNESGTGGVYGYT
TRBV10-2,ASSEYGTGSYNEQF
TRBV28,ASSSAGLAGGSTDTQY
TRBV30,AWTSPNERDTQY
TRBV5-1,ASSWTLAGDSYEQY
TRBV18,ASSSRDSTDTQY
TRBV13,ASSQRLAGDYEQY
TRBV19,ASSKQGNTGELF
TRBV7-9,ASSLPGSGANVLT
TRBV5-1,ASSVGQPKETQY
TRBV30,AWGQMGANYGYT
TRBV6-5,ASSYGGGNTEAF
TRBV5-1,ASSSGTGGYYGYT
TRBV9,ASSPGVAAETQY
TRBV9,ASSVAPRTGGNTIY
TRBV30,AWSVDTFFEGGLSGNTIY
TRBV28,ASSLTSTDTQY
TRBV11-3,ASSSQGFGGNVLT
TRBV18,ASSADNSNQPQH
TRBV5-6,ASSWASSRETQY
TRBV28,ASSLIQGTGEQY
TRBV5-5,ASSPIFSSYNEQF
TRBV6-5,ASSYSRSRAGTEAF
TRBV28,ASSLPRGRQETQY
TRBV2,ASRDSTGSEQF
TRBV10-2,ASSDVRGFGNQPQH